Listed below are T cell receptor beta chains from one sample, sequenced in a study of cytomegalovirus exposure and HLA in healthy donors. The assay was immunoSEQ multiplex PCR, and TCRdb's table has in-frame clones only and misses some. This sample yields about 140,000 clones, of which more than 60% are seen a single time; around 1.8% belongs to the top ten. Sequencing input: PBMCs. The receptors originated from a male donor in good health and CMV-seronegative. Each CDR3 is given with its conserved first and last residue. A D gene is named only where the DNA matches it firmly. Clone size is not always given. Where it is, it says once, few, many or a class for expanded clones.

>TRBJ2-2|TRBV7-2|-|-
TGTGCCAGCAGCTTAGCGACGGGGACCGGGGAGCTGTTTTTT
CASSLATGTGELFF
>TRBJ1-5|TRBV19|-|-
TGTGCCAGTAGTATAGTGGAAGGGGCGAGCAATCAGCCCCAGCATTTT
CASSIVEGASNQPQHF
>TRBJ1-4|TRBV5-8|TRBD1|-
TGTGCCAGCAGCTACGCACCCGGACAGGGAGGAGAAAAACTGTTTTTT
CASSYAPGQGGEKLFF
>TRBJ2-7|TRBV7-2|-|once
TGTGCCAGCAGCTTAACTGGGGGCGGCCTAATCGAGCAGTACTTC
CASSLTGGGLIEQYF
>TRBJ1-5|TRBV7-8|TRBD1|-
TGTGCCAGCAGCTCCACAGGGGGCGGTGGCCAGCCCCAGCATTTT
CASSSTGGGGQPQHF
>TRBJ2-7|TRBV11-3|TRBD1|few
TGTGCCAGCAGCCCAGGGACAGGGGTAGGCTACGAGCAGTACTTC
CASSPGTGVGYEQYF
>TRBJ2-7|TRBV7-2|-|-
TGTGCCAGCAGCTTAGCTCCGGAGGGCTACGAGCAGTACTTC
CASSLAPEGYEQYF
>TRBJ2-3|TRBV13|-|-
TGTGCCAGCAGCTTAGCGGGGGGCTACACAGATACGCAGTATTTT
CASSLAGGYTDTQYF
>TRBJ2-1|TRBV18|TRBD2|-
TGTGCCAGCTCACCAATAGAGCTGCGGGGGGGCGCCTACAATGAGCAGTTCTTC
CASSPIELRGGAYNEQFF
>TRBJ2-7|TRBV7-2|-|-
TGTGCCAGCAGCCCCGGTCTATACGAGCAGTACTTC
CASSPGLYEQYF
>TRBJ1-4|TRBV5-4|-|-
TGTGCCAGCAGCTTGAGTCAGGGAGGGGAAAAACTGTTTTTT
CASSLSQGGEKLFF
>TRBJ1-1|TRBV2|-|-
TGTGCCAGCAGCTATAGGGCCCGGGACAAATTTAACACTGAAGCTTTCTTT
CASSYRARDKFNTEAFF
>TRBJ2-7|TRBV6-1|-|-
TGTGCCAGCAGTGTCGGAGATCAGGGCTACGAGCAGTACTTC
CASSVGDQGYEQYF
>TRBJ1-1|TRBV9|-|once
TGTGCCAGCAGCGTTATGGACACCGGGAACACTGAAGCTTTCTTT
CASSVMDTGNTEAFF
>TRBJ1-3|TRBV15|-|-
TGTGCCACCAGCAGAGATACAGGGATCTCTGGAAACACCATATATTTT
CATSRDTGISGNTIYF
>TRBJ2-7|TRBV5-1|TRBD1|-
TGCGCCAGCAGCCCTGACACAGGGGTCGAGCAGTACTTC
CASSPDTGVEQYF
>TRBJ1-2|TRBV2|-|-
TGTGCCAGCAGTGAGGGGACTGTCGATCCCGGCTACACCTTC
CASSEGTVDPGYTF
>TRBJ2-5|TRBV5-4|-|-
TGTGCCAGCAGCAGGGGAGGAGTGGGACAAGAGACCCAGTACTTC
CASSRGGVGQETQYF
>TRBJ1-1|TRBV6-1|-|-
TGTGCCAGCAGTGAAGCGTCCCGTGCGTTT
CASSEASRAF
>TRBJ1-2|TRBV27|-|few
TGTGCCAGCAGTCACCTCAACACCCTCAGCTTC
CASSHLNTLSF
>TRBJ1-6|TRBV7-9|TRBD1|-
TGTGCCAGCTCCGGGACAGGCCCAATATACCTCCACTTT
CASSGTGPIYLHF
>TRBJ1-1|TRBV6-1|-|few
TGTGCCAGCAGTAGGGGCGGGGGCACTGAAGCTTTCTTT
CASSRGGGTEAFF
>TRBJ1-2|TRBV6-5|TRBD1|-
TGTGCCAGCAAGGGACAGGGGAACTATGGCTACACCTTC
CASKGQGNYGYTF
>TRBJ1-2|TRBV6-5|TRBD1|-
TGTGCCAGCAGTTACCCAGGACAGGTCTATGGCTACACCTTC
CASSYPGQVYGYTF
>TRBJ2-2|TRBV9|TRBD2|-
TGTGCCAGCAGTGATGGACTAGCGGATAACACCGGGGAGCTGTTTTTT
CASSDGLADNTGELFF
>TRBJ2-5|TRBV29-1|TRBD1|once
TGCAGCGTTGAAGGGACAGGGAACGGGCGAGAGACCCAGTACTTC
CSVEGTGNGRETQYF
>TRBJ2-1|TRBV7-2|TRBD1|-
TGTGCCAGCAGCTTAGAGGGACAGGGTCACAATGAGCAGTTCTTC
CASSLEGQGHNEQFF
>TRBJ1-2|TRBV7-9|TRBD1|few
TGTGCCAGCAGCTTATTAATTTGGGACAGCGATAACTATGGCTACACCTTC
CASSLLIWDSDNYGYTF
>TRBJ1-5|TRBV9|-|-
TGTGCCAGCAGCTCAGATAGCAATCAGCCCCAGCATTTT
CASSSDSNQPQHF
>TRBJ1-1|TRBV30|-|-
TGTGCCTGGAGGGGGGGGGAGGCTGGCACTGAAGCTTTCTTT
CAWRGGEAGTEAFF
>TRBJ1-2|TRBV4-3|-|few
TGCGCCAGCAGCCAAGTCAGTGCAGGCATCTATGGCTACACCTTC
CASSQVSAGIYGYTF
>TRBJ1-1|TRBV9|TRBD1|-
TGTGCCAGCACCCCACAGGGGACGAGCACTGAAGCTTTCTTT
CASTPQGTSTEAFF
>TRBJ1-6|TRBV9|TRBD1|-
TGTGCCAGCAGCGTAGCGGGACAGATTAATTCACCCCTCCACTTT
CASSVAGQINSPLHF
>TRBJ1-2|TRBV7-2|TRBD1|-
TGTGCCAGCAGCTTAGCCCTGGGACAGGGGAATGGCTACACCTTC
CASSLALGQGNGYTF
>TRBJ1-1|TRBV7-9|TRBD1|-
TGTGCCAGCAGCTTAGGAAGTTACAGGGGGCCTCATGGGGACACTGAAGCTTTCTTT
CASSLGSYRGPHGDTEAFF
>TRBJ2-1|TRBV5-1|-|-
TGCGCCAGCAGCACCCTTCCGACAGAGACGTACAATGAGCAGTTCTTC
CASSTLPTETYNEQFF
>TRBJ1-5|TRBV28|-|-
TGTGCCAGCAGTTTCTCGAGCAATCAGCCCCAGCATTTT
CASSFSSNQPQHF
>TRBJ1-1|TRBV5-4|-|-
TGTGCCAGCAGCGGAGGAGGGAGTTGGGACACTGAAGCTTTCTTT
CASSGGGSWDTEAFF
>TRBJ2-7|TRBV6-5|TRBD1|-
TGTGCCAGCAGGTCACAGGGGGAGGTGGACGAGCAGTACTTC
CASRSQGEVDEQYF
>TRBJ1-2|TRBV7-8|-|-
TGTGCCAGCAGCTTAGACAGCTATGGCTACACCTTC
CASSLDSYGYTF
>TRBJ2-3|TRBV5-6|-|-
TGTGCCAGCAGCGCGGGACTCACCACAGATACGCAGTATTTT
CASSAGLTTDTQYF